These 7 T cell receptor beta chains were sequenced from one sample in a study of blood T cells in healthy people across ages (dated by TCRdb to the mid-2010s). Library prep was done by 5' RACE. Sequencing used an Illumina HiSeq 2500. The second PCR ran for about 6 to 11 cycles and used a J-beta primer mix along with a sample-barcoded 5' primer. The public sequencing data were trimmed at Q25 with fastp and processed into clonotypes with MiXCR by TCRdb, which kept only in-frame beta chains. Every distinct CDR3 protein forms one entry, paired with its most common genes and DNA. Recorded for this sample are approximately 800,000 distinct CDR3 sequences; more than 45% of them occurred a single time. The ten largest clones represent approximately 21% of the sample. The sequenced sample was blood. The receptors originated from a man aged 25-45 years in good health.

The chain has TRBV5-1 and TRBJ2-7, with TRBD1 identical over 8 bases. The tail of the sequence fits TRBJ2-5 better, so the J call may be wrong. Germline lookup yields CDR1 SGHRS and CDR2 YFSETQ. This CDR3 is built from 15 residues. CDR3 loop: CASSLSGGSGETQYF. The CDR3 DNA is TGCGCCAGCAGCTTGTCAGGGGGCTCGGGAGAGACCCAGTACTTC.

The J gene is TRBJ1-2, the V gene TRBV6-5; tentative D call: TRBD1 (5 bases). CDR3 size: 13 residues. CDR1 and CDR2 from the germline V gene are MNHEY and SVGAGI. Trimming left V 10 bases short and J 1 base short, with 13 bases between. Written as DNA, the CDR3 is TGTGCCACCTTGGGACTTTATAACTATGGCTACACCTTC. Amino acid sequence: CATLGLYNYGYTF.

This chain uses TRBV20-1 with TRBJ1-2, with 12 positions matching TRBD1. Trimming cost V 5 bases and J 5 bases; bases outside gene matches: 3. The germline CDR1 and CDR2 sequences are DFQATT and SNEGSKA (reference sequence). This CDR3 spans 13 amino acids. CDR3 nucleotide sequence: TGCAGTGCTCGGGACAGGGGGCTTTATGGCTACACCTTC. Protein: CSARDRGLYGYTF.

J is TRBJ2-1 and V is TRBV20-1; D gene ambiguous. The CDR3 has 16 residues. The V end was cut by 2 bases, the J end by 0 bases, with 14 bases between. The germline gives CDR1 DFQATT, CDR2 SNEGSKA (reference sequence). Here the CDR3 reads CSARPPYLSSYNEQFF. The CDR3 nucleotides read TGCAGTGCTAGACCACCATATCTAAGCTCCTACAATGAGCAGTTCTTC.

Remarks on this clonotype: The junction and the germline gene differ at one end; a read error may be behind it. J is TRBJ2-1 and V is TRBV25-1, with TRBD2 identical over 12 bases. This CDR3 region has 13 residues. Germline V gene data show CDR1 as MGHDK and CDR2 as SYGVNS. For the CDR3, the DNA is TGTGCCAGCAGACTAGCGGGGGGCGATGACCAGTTCTTC. Translated: CASRLAGGDDQFF. The variable domain in full, completed from reference TRBV25-1 and TRBJ2-1, reads EADIYQTPRYLVIGTGKKITLECSQTMGHDKMYWYQQDPGMELHLIHYSYGVNSTEKGDLSSESTVSRIRTEHFPLTLESARPSHTSQYLCASRLAGGDDQFFGPGTRLTVL.

Comments on this clonotype: A read error may produce the germline difference seen at one junction end. The chain has TRBV10-3 and TRBJ1-1; unclear D gene. This CDR3 spans 14 amino acids. CDR1 and CDR2 from the germline V gene are ENHRY and SYGVKD. The CDR3 nucleotides are TGTGCCATCGGTGAAAACCTCTTGAACACTGAAGCTTTCTTT. Protein: CAIGENLLNTEAFF.

In DNA, the CDR3 is TGTGCCACGAGGCCCCGTTGGGACAATGAGCAGTTCTTC. Residues: CATRPRWDNEQFF. The V and J genes are TRBV2 and TRBJ2-1; no clear D gene. Deletions cut 10 bases from V and 5 bases from J, with 15 bases between. The CDR3 runs to 13 residues. CDR1 is SNHLY, CDR2 FYNNEI, per germline.